What follows is one T cell receptor (beta chain) and its context. Its antigen target is currently unknown. The sample holds no much larger clone one base away, and base qualities are not on file. Compared with germline, V lacks 0 bases and J lacks 3 bases; bases without a gene match: 7. Based on the germline V gene, the CDR1 and CDR2 sequences are SGHAT and FQNNGV. Inclusive of the bounding cysteine and phenylalanine, the CDR3 is 17 residues long. The sequence is cut down to CDR3 DNA, 51 bases in frame from base 1. The immunoSEQ Assay, a bias-controlled multiplex PCR, was used to amplify TCRbeta CDR3 regions from genomic DNA. As for the original processing: Nucleated cell counts per sample were estimated from amplification of reference gene primers within the assay. To quantify the absolute abundance of each unique TCRbeta CDR3 rearrangement, sequence reads were collapsed and filtered. For each sample, productive Simpson clonality was calculated as the square root of Simpson's diversity index across productive rearrangements. TCRdb holds this immuneACCESS table with in-frame rearrangements only. Some clones are missing; in checked studies, unresolved V genes explain under half, and the rest has no known cause. The D gene and trimming were derived from the DNA, and the V and J assignments and clone size from that table. For this sample there are roughly 190,000 clones; approximately 94% appear just once. In total, the top ten clones hold 0.76% of the sample.

In Seattle, one collaborating source enrolled patients while the infection was active and tracked those patients longitudinally over the course of disease. Collaborating institutions collected whole blood in K2EDTA tubes following their own protocols. For TCRbeta analysis, collaborators shipped samples as frozen whole blood, isolated PBMCs, or DNA extracted from either of those sample types. This record comes from a study of blood T cell repertoires in COVID-19 (dated by TCRdb to 2018 to 2021). Some background on the complete study: Collaborator samples came from the United States, Italy and Spain and covered acute and convalescent phases of COVID-19. The material from the prospective study consisted of cDNA or gDNA derived from T cells, B-cell-depleted T cells, or PBMCs. The dataset comprised deeply sampled blood TCRbeta repertoires from subjects exposed to, actively infected with, or recovered from COVID-19. The repertoires were made available in a free public database intended to serve as a resource for research on the immune response to SARS-CoV-2. The samples were drawn from the first 160 participants of the ongoing ImmuneRACE study and from some 1,300 subjects provided by 6 global collaborators. Sample metadata almost always included a de-identified subject ID, COVID-19 status, age in years and sex. Where available, HLA class I and class II types were taken from metadata supplied by the sample provider and were not determined by assay-based typing.

On the study overall, not on this receptor specifically: The amount of clinical and demographic metadata varied by source and participant and was provided uncurated.

Sequenced input: peripheral blood. The sequence derives from a man aged 30 to 39 with COVID-19, enrolled during active disease. The V gene is TRBV11-2 and the J gene is TRBJ2-5; a stretch of 10 junction bases matches TRBD2. In nucleotide form, the sequence is TGTGCCAGCAGCTTAGAGGCTAGCGGGGGCCCTAAAGAGACCCAGTACTTC. It translates to CASSLEASGGPKETQYF.